This TCR beta chain was documented in a study of cytomegalovirus exposure and HLA in healthy donors. Broader study findings: Several of the most significant clusters appeared linked to common viral pathogens, based on a later analysis.

This clone was picked up one time. The antigen is unknown. V gave up 4 bases and J gave up 3 bases; unmatched junction bases: 10. The CDR3 sequence is 17 residues long. Germline values: CDR1 SGHAT, CDR2 FQNNGV. Vbeta (60) and Jbeta (13) primers were used in the PCR. Authors' processing steps: Later work found approximately 80 million unique TCR beta chains, with about 10 million shared. Some clones are missing from TCRdb's copy, which holds only in-frame ones; the method was immunoSEQ multiplex PCR. V and J calls and clone size follow that table, whereas D and trimming were derived from the DNA. The data hold roughly 180,000 clones, with roughly 84% observed a single time.

Source material: PBMCs. This TCR was recovered from a male donor in good health and CMV-seronegative. This sequence joins TRBV11-2 and TRBJ2-3, with TRBD2 matching 10 bases. The DNA for the CDR3 is TGTGCCAGCAGCTCCGGTGGTAGCGGGGGGAGAACAGATACGCAGTATTTT. This translates into CASSSGGSGGRTDTQYF.